Presented here are 23 T cell receptor beta chains from one specimen sequenced in a study of Tregs in tolerant kidney transplant recipients. Profiled with immunoSEQ multiplex PCR; TCRdb holds only in-frame clones, not every one. Among tens of thousands of clones listed, roughly 89% were seen once. The sequenced sample was CD4+ T cells from blood, obtained before the transplant. All receptors come from a human donor who received a combined kidney and bone marrow transplant.

The chain is built from TRBV4-2 and TRBJ2-1, with TRBD2 identical over 9 bases. Germline-derived CDR1 and CDR2 are LGHNA and YNFKEQ. The CDR3 covers 17 residues. V shed 4 bases, J shed 4 bases, and the junction held 11 bases outside the gene matches. The CDR3 spells CASSPDRAGGGYNEQFF. The CDR3 bases are TGTGCCAGCAGCCCCGATAGGGCGGGAGGGGGTTACAATGAGCAGTTCTTC.

The chain carries TRBV18 and TRBJ1-2; TRBD1 matches at 7 bases. CDR3 length equals 18 residues. Trimming removed 2 bases from V and 2 bases from J; junction bases left unmatched: 14. In germline, CDR1 is KGHSH, CDR2 LQKENI. The CDR3 sequence is CASSPYRQGMAGNYGYTF. Written as DNA, the CDR3 is TGTGCCAGCTCACCATACCGACAGGGTATGGCGGGGAACTATGGCTACACCTTC.

This rearrangement joins TRBV18 to TRBJ2-7, with D uncertain. Between the trimmed V and J ends, which lost 2 bases and 0 bases, there was a span of 11 bases. Germline CDR1 and CDR2: KGHSH and LQKENI. CDR3 length equals 15 residues. The CDR3 DNA is TGTGCCAGCTCACCAACTGCTTCAAGCTCCTACGAGCAGTACTTC. Translating gives CASSPTASSSYEQYF. Complete variable domain (other parts from reference TRBV18 and TRBJ2-7): NAGVMQNPRHLVRRRGQEARLRCSPMKGHSHVYWYRQLPEEGLKFMVYLQKENIIDESGMPKERFSAEFPKEGPSILRIQQVVRGDSAAYFCASSPTASSSYEQYFGPGTRLTVT.

This sequence joins TRBV28 and TRBJ1-2, with 7 bases identical to TRBD1. Germline values: CDR1 MDHEN, CDR2 SYDVKM. The CDR3 consists of 15 residues. V lost 6 bases, J lost 5 bases, and 12 bases stayed unmatched. Here the CDR3 reads CASRSQGQQDYGYTF. In DNA, the CDR3 is TGTGCCAGCAGATCTCAGGGACAGCAGGATTATGGCTACACCTTC.

The J gene is TRBJ1-4, the V gene TRBV25-1; D remains ambiguous. V shed 6 bases and J shed 6 bases, with 14 bases lying between them. The CDR3 is 14 amino acids. Germline assignment: CDR1 MGHDK and CDR2 SYGVNS. CDR3 nucleotide sequence: TGTGCCAGCAGGAGGTCCGGGTGGGATGAAAAACTGTTTTTT. It yields the protein CASRRSGWDEKLFF.

The chain employs TRBV2 and TRBJ2-6; D not certain. V was shortened by 5 bases and J by 0 bases, with 11 bases between the two germline ends. The length of the CDR3 is 16 residues. Germline V gene data show CDR1 as SNHLY and CDR2 as FYNNEI. The chain's CDR3 is CASSPTVFSGANVLTF. CDR3 in DNA: TGTGCCAGCAGTCCCACGGTCTTCTCTGGGGCCAACGTCCTGACTTTC.

The chain couples TRBV7-6 to TRBJ2-7; 10 nucleotides line up with TRBD1. This CDR3 is built from 16 residues. Trimming removed 1 base from V and 4 bases from J; junction bases left unmatched: 7. Germline V gene data show CDR1 as SGHVS and CDR2 as FNYEAQ. CDR3 nucleotides: TGTGCCAGCAGCTTAGTACCCGGGACAGGGGTATACGAGCAGTACTTC. Protein sequence: CASSLVPGTGVYEQYF.

The chain carries TRBV5-1 and TRBJ2-7; 14 bases map to TRBD2. CDR1 is SGHRS, CDR2 YFSETQ, per germline. The CDR3 has 14 residues. J gave up 3 bases and V 4 bases, and 0 bases lay outside the gene matches. The CDR3 region is CASSGTSGSYEQYF. The CDR3 DNA reads TGCGCCAGCAGCGGGACTAGCGGGAGCTACGAGCAGTACTTC.

In its sample, this clone was seen a few times. V gene TRBV7-2 combines with J gene TRBJ2-7, with 12 bases matching TRBD1. The CDR3 has 15 amino acids. Germline lookup yields CDR1 SGHTA and CDR2 FQGNSA. With V trimmed by 4 bases and J by 2 bases, 3 bases remained unmatched. As DNA, the CDR3 is TGTGCCAGCAGCTCGGGACAGGGGGCCGCCTACGAGCAGTACTTC. This codes for CASSSGQGAAYEQYF.

The CDR3 reads CASSQHRGDSYNEQFF. CDR3 DNA: TGTGCCAGCAGCCAACACAGGGGGGACTCCTACAATGAGCAGTTCTTC. This chain connects TRBV4-2 to TRBJ2-1; 8 bases agree with TRBD1. Germline V lookup: CDR1 LGHNA, CDR2 YNFKEQ. The CDR3 spans 16 residues. J was trimmed by 0 bases and V by 2 bases; bases with no gene match: 3.

In DNA form, the CDR3 reads TGTGCCAGCAGTGGGACTAGCGGTACCTACGAGCAGTACTTC. It yields the protein CASSGTSGTYEQYF. The chain employs TRBV2 and TRBJ2-7; 10 bases are shared with TRBD2. After removal of 4 bases from V and 2 bases from J, the junction contained 2 bases not matched to a gene. Germline-derived CDR1 and CDR2 are SNHLY and FYNNEI. The CDR3 is 14 residues long.

This sequence joins TRBV6-5 and TRBJ2-2; TRBD1 aligns across 8 bases. Germline-derived CDR1 and CDR2 are MNHEY and SVGAGI. CDR3 length equals 14 residues. With 6 bases clipped from V and 7 bases from J, the junction kept 7 bases outside the gene matches. The DNA of the CDR3 is TGTGCCAGCAGATACGGACAGGGCGGCGGGGAGCTGTTTTTT. Its translation: CASRYGQGGGELFF.

The chain couples TRBV27 to TRBJ1-3; 10 nucleotides line up with TRBD1. Germline CDR1 MNHEY, CDR2 SMNVEV (reference sequence). The trim removed 5 bases at V and 1 base at J, leaving 8 bases unmatched. CDR3 length: 17 residues. CDR3 in DNA: TGTGCCAGCAGTGCTCTATCGGGACAGGGGTCTGGAAACACCATATATTTT. Amino acid sequence: CASSALSGQGSGNTIYF.

The V and J genes are TRBV19 and TRBJ1-5; D call uncertain. CDR1 and CDR2 (germline): LNHDA, SQIVND (reference sequence). This CDR3 spans 17 amino acids. The ends were cut back, 2 bases at V and 0 bases at J, with 14 bases in the middle. This CDR3 is CASSIWQVPYSNQPQHF. DNA of the CDR3: TGTGCCAGTAGTATATGGCAGGTCCCTTATAGCAATCAGCCCCAGCATTTT. Complete variable domain (other parts from reference TRBV19 and TRBJ1-5): DGGITQSPKYLFRKEGQNVTLSCEQNLNHDAMYWYRQDPGQGLRLIYYSQIVNDFQKGDIAEGYSVSREKKESFPLTVTSAQKNPTAFYLCASSIWQVPYSNQPQHFGDGTRLSIL.

This chain connects TRBV28 to TRBJ1-1, with TRBD1 as a possible D gene (5 bases). The CDR3 spans 14 residues. Trimming shortened V by 7 bases and J by 0 bases, and 12 bases separated the two germline ends. Germline assignment: CDR1 MDHEN and CDR2 SYDVKM. CDR3 coding DNA: TGTGCCAGCACCTCCCTGGGGCTGAACACTGAAGCTTTCTTT. Translated: CASTSLGLNTEAFF.

The chain has TRBV2 and TRBJ1-5; D ambiguous. CDR3 length: 16 amino acids. The V end was cut by 8 bases, the J end by 2 bases, with 19 bases between. Germline V lookup: CDR1 SNHLY, CDR2 FYNNEI. CDR3 region: CASSVTPARGNQPQHF. CDR3 nucleotide sequence: TGTGCCAGCTCAGTGACGCCAGCGAGAGGCAATCAGCCCCAGCATTTT. Supplemented by reference TRBV2 and TRBJ1-5, the full variable domain reads EPEVTQTPSHQVTQMGQEVILRCVPISNHLYFYWYRQILGQKVEFLVSFYNNEISEKSEIFDDQFSVERPDGSNFTLKIRSTKLEDSAMYFCASSVTPARGNQPQHFGDGTRLSIL.

This clone came up once. The chain combines TRBV18 with TRBJ2-5; 7 nucleotides line up with TRBD2. The CDR3 sequence is 16 residues long. CDR1 KGHSH and CDR2 LQKENI come from the germline V gene. V was clipped by 2 bases and J by 1 base; unmatched bases: 7. In DNA, the CDR3 is TGTGCCAGCTCACCATATGACTTAGCGGGCCAAGAGACCCAGTACTTC. The encoded protein is CASSPYDLAGQETQYF.

This clone came up a few times. This sequence joins TRBV14 and TRBJ1-5; possibly TRBD1 for D (5 bases). Looked up from germline, CDR1 is SGHDN and CDR2 is FVKESK. Trimming stripped 4 bases from V and 1 base from J, with 8 bases between. This CDR3 is built from 14 residues. CDR3 nucleotide sequence: TGTGCCAGCAGCCCTGGGGGGAGCAATCAGCCCCAGCATTTT. Encoded protein: CASSPGGSNQPQHF.

This clone was seen just once. The chain employs TRBV5-1 and TRBJ2-7; 12 bases match TRBD2. Germline lookup yields CDR1 SGHRS and CDR2 YFSETQ. The CDR3 consists of 18 residues. J gave up 2 bases and V 0 bases, and 9 bases lay outside the gene matches. In DNA form, the CDR3 reads TGCGCCAGCAGCTTGGATCCTAGCGGGAGGGCAGGGACCTACGAGCAGTACTTC. Amino acids: CASSLDPSGRAGTYEQYF.

The chain employs TRBV6-6 and TRBJ2-5; TRBD1 is a possible D gene (5 bases). The CDR3 runs to 15 residues. Germline CDR1 is MNHNY and CDR2 is SVGAGI (reference sequence). V gave up 2 bases and J gave up 3 bases, with 13 bases separating them. CDR3 region: CASSYGWGREETQYF. The CDR3 nucleotides read TGTGCCAGCAGTTACGGGTGGGGCAGAGAAGAGACCCAGTACTTC.

This chain links TRBV9 with TRBJ2-1, with TRBD1 matching over 7 bases. V was pared by 1 base and J by 0 bases, with 4 bases of the junction left unmatched. This CDR3 is 16 amino acids long. In germline, CDR1 is SGDLS, CDR2 YYNGEE. The DNA for the CDR3 is TGTGCCAGCAGCGTAAAGGACAGGAGCTCCTACAATGAGCAGTTCTTC. Translated, it gives CASSVKDRSSYNEQFF. The full variable domain, in which reference TRBV9 and TRBJ2-1 provide the parts outside the CDR3, is DSGVTQTPKHLITATGQRVTLRCSPRSGDLSVYWYQQSLDQGLQFLIQYYNGEERAKGNILERFSAQQFPDLHSELNLSSLELGDSALYFCASSVKDRSSYNEQFFGPGTRLTVL.

This chain connects TRBV7-9 to TRBJ1-5; 9 bases are shared with TRBD1. CDR3 size: 16 residues. Germline CDR1 reads SEHNR; CDR2 reads FQNEAQ (reference sequence). With V trimmed by 4 bases and J by 3 bases, 7 bases remained unmatched. CDR3 region: CASSSGQGIHNQPQHF. In nucleotides, the CDR3 is TGTGCCAGCAGCTCGGGACAGGGTATACACAATCAGCCCCAGCATTTT. The complete variable domain, with remaining parts taken from reference TRBV7-9 and TRBJ1-5, reads DTGVSQNPRHKITKRGQNVTFRCDPISEHNRLYWYRQTLGQGPEFLTYFQNEAQLEKSRLLSDRFSAERPKGSFSTLEIQRTEQGDSAMYLCASSSGQGIHNQPQHFGDGTRLSIL.

This clone was found a few times. The chain recombines TRBV27 with TRBJ2-7, with D perhaps matching TRBD1 (6 bases). The CDR3 has 14 residues. The V gene's germline CDR1 is MNHEY and CDR2 SMNVEV (reference sequence). The V gene lost 4 bases and the J gene lost 3 bases, with 13 bases spanning the gap. CDR3 amino acids: CASSSETGSYEQYF. CDR3 coding DNA: TGTGCCAGCAGTTCCGAGACAGGAAGCTACGAGCAGTACTTC.